The present entry profiles one T cell receptor beta chain with its context. The sample carries other DNA sequences with the same CDR3. The protocol was immunoSEQ multiplex PCR, while the TCRdb copy is restricted to in-frame clones and leaves out a portion. This table holds about 200,000 clones, about four fifths found once. The entry originates in a study of blood T cell repertoires in COVID-19. Overall study context: Nucleic acid was either cDNA or gDNA, and it came from T cells, B-cell-depleted T cells, or PBMCs.

The CDR3 length is 15 residues. Germline lookup yields CDR1 SGHKS and CDR2 YYEKEE (reference sequence). With V trimmed by 4 bases and J by 4 bases, 7 bases remained unmatched. The chain is built from TRBV5-5 and TRBJ2-3; 9 bases align to TRBD2. Specimen: PBMCs or T cells enriched from blood (not recorded which). This TCR came from a man aged 35 to 55 who had recovered from COVID-19. CDR3 loop: CASSPREGGPDTQYF. For the CDR3, the DNA is TGTGCCAGCAGCCCGCGGGAGGGGGGACCAGATACGCAGTATTTT.